This TCR beta chain was profiled in a study of T cell repertoires in cytomegalovirus infection. Study overall: The public TCR beta signatures pointed to both CMV infection and matching HLA type.

One entry per CDR3 protein, called by TCRdb with MiXCR from the reads. The repertoire has hundreds of thousands of distinct CDR3 sequences, 17% of them found once; the top ten carry about 11%. Whole-study findings and limits: HLA-C-restricted CMV-specific TCR beta clonotypes prevailed in the ex vivo response.

This clonotype has at least ten counts. Its antigen is undetermined. CDR3 length: 14 residues. The J segment lost 6 bases and the V segment lost 7 bases, leaving 8 bases of the junction unmatched. Germline V gene data show CDR1 as SNHLY and CDR2 as FYNNEI. The source material was PBMCs. This receptor was taken from a human donor in good health (CMV status not recorded). Some clones in this sample may be carry-over from other donors' samples. V is TRBV2 and J is TRBJ2-2, with TRBD2 matching 7 bases. The CDR3 nucleotides read TGTGCCAGCAACACCCGGCGGGGGTCCGGGGAGCTGTTTTTT. Its protein product is CASNTRRGSGELFF.